This section outlines one T cell receptor (beta chain) sequence together with its context. Antigen specificity is unknown. This CDR3 has 14 amino acids. V gave up 4 bases and J gave up 0 bases, with 12 bases separating them. The germline CDR1 and CDR2 sequences are SQVTM and ANQGSEA. The table came from immunoSEQ multiplex PCR; TCRdb's copy has only in-frame clones and leaves some out. The data contain roughly 150,000 clones, about nine tenths of them singletons. The data were obtained in a study of cytomegalovirus exposure and HLA in healthy donors. Study-wide results and limits: Altogether, some 170 TCR beta chains were recorded as cytomegalovirus-associated.

This receptor was identified in a woman aged 25 to 39 in good health and CMV-seronegative. The sequenced material came from PBMCs. This chain joins TRBV29-1 and TRBJ1-2, with D uncertain. CDR3 amino acids: CSVVTQPPNYGYTF. Here the CDR3 DNA reads TGCAGCGTTGTTACCCAACCTCCTAACTATGGCTACACCTTC. Combining the CDR3 with reference TRBV29-1 and TRBJ1-2 gives the whole variable domain SAVISQKPSRDICQRGTSLTIQCQVDSQVTMMFWYRQQPGQSLTLIATANQGSEATYESGFVIDKFPISRPNLTFSTLTVSNMSPEDSSIYLCSVVTQPPNYGYTFGSGTRLTVV.